This TCR beta chain was sequenced for a study of shared clonotypes between healthy human individuals. Points from the study as a whole: Enrolling few donors narrowed the genetic and exposure-history diversity that was represented.

For this clone: Its target is not known.

In the source study's methods: ImmunoSEQ gave junction-only sequences without quality scores, so filtering differed. This table comes from immunoSEQ multiplex PCR, and its TCRdb copy is limited to in-frame clones, with some not included. V, J and clone size derive from that table, while D and trimming were established from the DNA sequence. Of approximately 500,000 clones listed, 60% to 80% were seen once; the top ten hold more than 10%. The receptor comes from a woman in her thirties or forties in good health. Some clones in this sample may be carry-over from other donors' samples. The sample was PBMCs.

CDR3 amino acids: CASSWQLAGEKEQYF. DNA for the CDR3: TGTGCCAGCAGCTGGCAGCTAGCGGGAGAGAAAGAGCAGTACTTC. The chain uses TRBV11-2 and TRBJ2-7; 10 bases are a match to TRBD2. Losses at the gene ends were 4 bases for V and 7 bases for J; bases not matched to a gene: 10. The CDR3 contains 15 residues. Germline V CDR1 and CDR2: SGHAT, FQNNGV.